A single sample gave rise to the 4 T cell receptor beta chains below, sequenced in a study of cytomegalovirus exposure and HLA in healthy donors. This PCR relied on a set of 60 Vbeta primers and 13 Jbeta primers. The assay was immunoSEQ multiplex PCR, and TCRdb's table has in-frame clones only and misses some. The table includes roughly 190,000 clones, over 75% detected once. The specimen sequenced was PBMCs. These receptors all come from a female donor in good health and CMV-seronegative.

J is TRBJ2-5 and V is TRBV30; a weak D match, TRBD2 (6 bases). Germline loops: CDR1 GTSNPN, CDR2 SVGIG (reference sequence). The germline V and J ends were trimmed by 3 bases and 13 bases, with 18 bases remaining between them. The CDR3 contains 12 residues. In DNA, the CDR3 is TGTGCCTGGAGCTTCATGGGGGAGGAGCGGTACTTC. Amino acids: CAWSFMGEERYF.

This clone appeared a few times. This chain links TRBV19 with TRBJ1-5; 8 bases agree with TRBD1. Trimming took 7 bases from V and 5 from J; bases not matched to a gene: 16. Germline CDR1 LNHDA, CDR2 SQIVND (reference sequence). This CDR3 spans 17 amino acids. CDR3: CASTLSGGRGLYQPQHF. The CDR3 DNA follows: TGTGCCAGTACCCTCTCCGGTGGCAGGGGGCTTTATCAGCCCCAGCATTTT.

In this sample, this clone turned up a few times. The chain recombines TRBV4-1 with TRBJ1-4; 9 bases line up with TRBD1. The trim removed 4 bases at V and 7 bases at J, leaving 7 bases unmatched. The CDR3 has 15 residues. CDR1 is MGHRA and CDR2 is YSYEKL in the germline V gene. CDR3 protein: CASSRTGGRVEKLFF. DNA for the CDR3: TGCGCCAGCAGCCGAACAGGGGGCCGGGTTGAAAAACTGTTTTTT.

The chain has TRBV28 and TRBJ2-2; D gene unclear. Germline V CDR1 and CDR2: MDHEN, SYDVKM. Trimming left V 3 bases short and J 4 bases short, with 9 bases between. The CDR3 spans 14 residues. DNA for the CDR3: TGTGCCAGCAGTTTGGTTCAGGTCACCGGGGAGCTGTTTTTT. This gives the protein CASSLVQVTGELFF. The whole variable domain, remainder taken from reference TRBV28 and TRBJ2-2, is DVKVTQSSRYLVKRTGEKVFLECVQDMDHENMFWYRQDPGLGLRLIYFSYDVKMKEKGDIPEGYSVSREKKERFSLILESASTNQTSMYLCASSLVQVTGELFFGEGSRLTVL.